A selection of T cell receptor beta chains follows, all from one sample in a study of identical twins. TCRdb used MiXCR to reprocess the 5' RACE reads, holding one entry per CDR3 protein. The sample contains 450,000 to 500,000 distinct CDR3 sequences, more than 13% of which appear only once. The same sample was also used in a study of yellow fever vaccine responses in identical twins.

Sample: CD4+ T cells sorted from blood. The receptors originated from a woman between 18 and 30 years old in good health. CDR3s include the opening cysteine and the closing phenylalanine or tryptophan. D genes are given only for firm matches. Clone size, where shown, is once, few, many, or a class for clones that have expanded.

DNA: TGTGCCAGCAGCTGCAAGCGGGAGAAGAACAATGAGCAGTTCTTC
CDR3: CASSCKREKNNEQFF
J: TRBJ2-1
size: few
V: TRBV21-1
D: .

DNA: TGTGCCAGCAGCTACAATAGCAATCAGCCCCAGCATTTT
CDR3: CASSYNSNQPQHF
J: TRBJ1-5
size: many
V: TRBV3-1
D: .

DNA: TGTGCCAGCAGCCGGAGAGTAGCGTCAAGCACAGATACGCAGTATTTT
CDR3: CASSRRVASSTDTQYF
J: TRBJ2-3
size: .
V: TRBV7-9
D: .

DNA: TGTGCCACCAGTCAGGGATACGAGCAGTACTTC
CDR3: CATSQGYEQYF
J: TRBJ2-7
size: few
V: TRBV24-1
D: .

DNA: TGTGCCTGGAGTGTGGATACGCAGTATTTT
CDR3: CAWSVDTQYF
J: TRBJ2-3
size: once
V: TRBV30
D: .

DNA: TGTGCCAGCAGCTTAGGGCCTCCTAGCGGGGGGCAGGCGACCCAGTACTTC
CDR3: CASSLGPPSGGQATQYF
J: TRBJ2-5
size: few
V: TRBV7-2
D: TRBD2

DNA: TGTGCCATCAGTTCTAGTCCGAACACTGAAGCTTTCTTT
CDR3: CAISSSPNTEAFF
J: TRBJ1-1
size: few
V: TRBV10-3
D: .

DNA: TGCGCCAGCAGCCAAGATCTCGGCAGAAACATTCAGTACTTC
CDR3: CASSQDLGRNIQYF
J: TRBJ2-4
size: few
V: TRBV4-3
D: .

DNA: TGTGCCAGCAGCCCCGGCCTCAGGACGGGCACTGAAGCTTTCTTT
CDR3: CASSPGLRTGTEAFF
J: TRBJ1-1
size: few
V: TRBV7-8
D: .

DNA: TGCAGTGCTAGCGCCGGGGGGGGAGGGAACTTAGGCCAAGAGACCCAGTACTTC
CDR3: CSASAGGGGNLGQETQYF
J: TRBJ2-5
size: .
V: TRBV20-1
D: TRBD2

DNA: TGTGCCAGCAGTTCCGATCCCGGGAGACTCACAGATACGCAGTATTTT
CDR3: CASSSDPGRLTDTQYF
J: TRBJ2-3
size: .
V: TRBV27
D: .

DNA: TGTGCCAGCAGTTACCAACACAGGGGATACACCGGGGAGCTGTTTTTT
CDR3: CASSYQHRGYTGELFF
J: TRBJ2-2
size: .
V: TRBV6-5
D: TRBD1

DNA: TGTGCCAGCAGTTACTCTGGGACTAGCGGGAGAGGAGATACGCAGTATTTT
CDR3: CASSYSGTSGRGDTQYF
J: TRBJ2-3
size: .
V: TRBV6-5
D: TRBD2

DNA: TGTGCCAGCAGCCAAGGTCTAGCGGGAATCTACGAGCAGTACTTC
CDR3: CASSQGLAGIYEQYF
J: TRBJ2-7
size: few
V: TRBV14
D: TRBD2

DNA: TGTGCCAGCAGTACCGGGACAGGGGGCAACGAGCAGTACTTC
CDR3: CASSTGTGGNEQYF
J: TRBJ2-7
size: many
V: TRBV12-3/TRBV12-4
D: TRBD1

DNA: TGTGCCAGCAGCCAAAGGGCCTCGACTAGCGGCTACACCGGGGAGCTGTTTTTT
CDR3: CASSQRASTSGYTGELFF
J: TRBJ2-2
size: .
V: TRBV3-1
D: TRBD2

DNA: TGTGCCAGCAGCGCCTCGCTTAGAGAGCAGTACTTC
CDR3: CASSASLREQYF
J: TRBJ2-7
size: few
V: TRBV6-5
D: .

DNA: TGCGCCAGCAGCTTGGAGGGGGACAGTGCAACCGGGGAGCTGTTTTTT
CDR3: CASSLEGDSATGELFF
J: TRBJ2-2
size: many
V: TRBV5-1
D: TRBD1

DNA: TGTGCCAGCAGCCAACCAACGGGAGGGATTGAGACCCAGTACTTC
CDR3: CASSQPTGGIETQYF
J: TRBJ2-5
size: .
V: TRBV5-8
D: TRBD2

DNA: TGTGCCAGCAGCTATTCACCCGGATTAGCGGGAGACCAAGAGCAGTACTTC
CDR3: CASSYSPGLAGDQEQYF
J: TRBJ2-7
size: .
V: TRBV11-2
D: TRBD2

DNA: TGTGCCAGCAGTTTCGGGGGACTAGCGAGGGATGAGCAGTTCTTC
CDR3: CASSFGGLARDEQFF
J: TRBJ2-1
size: many
V: TRBV12-3/TRBV12-4
D: TRBD2

DNA: TGTGCCAGCAGCCAAGATCTGTACAGCAGGACAGAGACCCAGTACTTC
CDR3: CASSQDLYSRTETQYF
J: TRBJ2-5
size: .
V: TRBV14
D: .

DNA: TGCGCCAGCAGCTTGGTAGTTGGGATGAACACTGAAGCTTTCTTT
CDR3: CASSLVVGMNTEAFF
J: TRBJ1-1
size: few
V: TRBV5-1
D: .

DNA: TGTGCCAGCAGTTCTTTGGGACAGTACAATGAGCAGTTCTTC
CDR3: CASSSLGQYNEQFF
J: TRBJ2-1
size: .
V: TRBV6-2/TRBV6-3
D: TRBD1

DNA: TGCGCCAGCAGCCAAGAATCGGGCGGTAGCGGGGGGGAGACCCAGTACTTC
CDR3: CASSQESGGSGGETQYF
J: TRBJ2-5
size: .
V: TRBV4-1
D: TRBD2

DNA: TGCAGCGTTGAAAAGAGGGATACGCAGTATTTT
CDR3: CSVEKRDTQYF
J: TRBJ2-3
size: few
V: TRBV29-1
D: .

DNA: TGTGCCATCAGTGGCCGGGAGGCCTCCTACGAGCAGTACTTC
CDR3: CAISGREASYEQYF
J: TRBJ2-7
size: .
V: TRBV10-3
D: TRBD2

DNA: TGTGCCAGCTCTCGCGACGTAAGTGACGGCTATGGCTACACCTTC
CDR3: CASSRDVSDGYGYTF
J: TRBJ1-2
size: few
V: TRBV18
D: .

DNA: TGCGCCAGCAGTGAGTCGGGGAGGACAGAAGATCAGCCCCAGCATTTT
CDR3: CASSESGRTEDQPQHF
J: TRBJ1-5
size: few
V: TRBV10-2
D: .

DNA: TGTGCCAGCACCCGGGGACTGCGCACAGATACGCAGTATTTT
CDR3: CASTRGLRTDTQYF
J: TRBJ2-3
size: few
V: TRBV7-2
D: .

DNA: TGTGCCAGCAGTAACAGGGGTTCAAATGAGCAGTTCTTC
CDR3: CASSNRGSNEQFF
J: TRBJ2-1
size: .
V: TRBV28
D: TRBD1

DNA: TGTGCCAGCAGCTTAAGCGGAGTCGGCCGCACAGATACGCAGTATTTT
CDR3: CASSLSGVGRTDTQYF
J: TRBJ2-3
size: few
V: TRBV7-9
D: .

DNA: TGTGCCAGCAGCTCACCCCAGGGGGATGAGCAGTTCTTC
CDR3: CASSSPQGDEQFF
J: TRBJ2-1
size: few
V: TRBV5-4
D: TRBD1

DNA: TGCGCCAGCAGCACTACTCCGGGACAGGCGGATTCACCCCTCCACTTT
CDR3: CASSTTPGQADSPLHF
J: TRBJ1-6
size: many
V: TRBV5-1
D: TRBD1

DNA: TGTGCCAGCAGTTTAGCGTCAAAGGGGAGTTACAATGAGCAGTTCTTC
CDR3: CASSLASKGSYNEQFF
J: TRBJ2-1
size: few
V: TRBV28
D: .

DNA: TGTGCCAGCAGCGGTAGCGGGGGGTTCACAGATACGCAGTATTTT
CDR3: CASSGSGGFTDTQYF
J: TRBJ2-3
size: few
V: TRBV2
D: TRBD2

DNA: TGTGCCAGTAGTGTCTATAGCGGGGGGCCTCGCAATGAGCAGTTCTTC
CDR3: CASSVYSGGPRNEQFF
J: TRBJ2-1
size: .
V: TRBV19
D: TRBD2

DNA: TGCAGCGCCCGACAGGGGTACCAAGAGACCCAGTACTTC
CDR3: CSARQGYQETQYF
J: TRBJ2-5
size: .
V: TRBV29-1
D: TRBD1

DNA: TGTGCCAGCAGCGTAGGGGTTGGGGGTGAGAGCTACGAGCAGTACTTC
CDR3: CASSVGVGGESYEQYF
J: TRBJ2-7
size: few
V: TRBV9
D: .